A selection of T cell receptor beta chains follows, all from one sample in a study of blood T cells in healthy people across ages. TCRdb used MiXCR to reprocess the 5' RACE reads, holding one entry per CDR3 protein. The data contain about 2 million distinct CDR3 sequences, just under 50% of them singletons. Sequenced input: blood. These receptors originate from a woman aged 35 to 49 in good health. The CDR3 runs from the conserved cysteine through the conserved F or W. The order of the fields is J gene, D gene, V gene, clone size, CDR3 DNA, CDR3 protein. The D gene is left open where the match is weak. Rows give clone size only sometimes, using once, few, many, or a class for an expanded clone.

J gene: TRBJ1-2; D gene: -; V gene: TRBV28; clone size: -; CDR3 DNA: TGTGCCAGCTGGGGGGGGACGGACCTTAACTATGGCTACACCTTC; CDR3 protein: CASWGGTDLNYGYTF
J gene: TRBJ1-2; D gene: TRBD1; V gene: TRBV9; clone size: once; CDR3 DNA: TGTGCCAGCAGCGTAGGGGACAGCCTCTATGGCTACACCTTC; CDR3 protein: CASSVGDSLYGYTF
J gene: TRBJ2-7; D gene: -; V gene: TRBV6-2/TRBV6-3; clone size: -; CDR3 DNA: TGTGCCAGCAGATCACAGGGCGTCGGCGAGCAGTACTTC; CDR3 protein: CASRSQGVGEQYF
J gene: TRBJ2-1; D gene: TRBD2; V gene: TRBV11-2; clone size: few; CDR3 DNA: TGTGCCAGCAGCACGGGACTAGCGGGGGGGCGCGAGCAGTTCTTC; CDR3 protein: CASSTGLAGGREQFF
J gene: TRBJ1-1; D gene: -; V gene: TRBV25-1; clone size: -; CDR3 DNA: TGTGCCAGCAGTGAGTCGACATCTCTAAGGACTGAAGCTTTCTTT; CDR3 protein: CASSESTSLRTEAFF
J gene: TRBJ1-2; D gene: TRBD1; V gene: TRBV29-1; clone size: -; CDR3 DNA: TGCAGCGTTGAAAGTCGACAGGGCTATGGCTACACCTTC; CDR3 protein: CSVESRQGYGYTF
J gene: TRBJ1-6; D gene: -; V gene: TRBV20-1; clone size: few; CDR3 DNA: TGCAGTGCAGCGACAGATTATAATTCACCCCTCCACTTT; CDR3 protein: CSAATDYNSPLHF
J gene: TRBJ2-3; D gene: -; V gene: TRBV7-2; clone size: -; CDR3 DNA: TGCGCCAGCAGCTTAGCTCCCCGCCGGGCCTCCTTTCCCACAGATACGCAGTATTTT; CDR3 protein: CASSLAPRRASFPTDTQYF
J gene: TRBJ1-2; D gene: -; V gene: TRBV7-2; clone size: -; CDR3 DNA: TGTGCCAGCAGCCCCGAGGGGACAACTAACTATGGCTACACCTTC; CDR3 protein: CASSPEGTTNYGYTF
J gene: TRBJ2-1; D gene: -; V gene: TRBV29-1; clone size: -; CDR3 DNA: TGCAGCGCACCGACACTGGGCTCCTACAATGAGCAGTTCTTC; CDR3 protein: CSAPTLGSYNEQFF
J gene: TRBJ2-1; D gene: -; V gene: TRBV20-1; clone size: once; CDR3 DNA: TGCAGTGCTAGAGCGACCCTCAATGAGCAGTTCTTC; CDR3 protein: CSARATLNEQFF
J gene: TRBJ1-2; D gene: -; V gene: TRBV13; clone size: -; CDR3 DNA: TGTGCCAGCAGCCCCGGAGTAGATGGCTACACCTTC; CDR3 protein: CASSPGVDGYTF
J gene: TRBJ1-6; D gene: -; V gene: TRBV27; clone size: -; CDR3 DNA: TGTGCCAGCAGCTCCGATTCTTCCCTCCACTTT; CDR3 protein: CASSSDSSLHF
J gene: TRBJ1-6; D gene: -; V gene: TRBV7-2; clone size: -; CDR3 DNA: TGTGCCAGCAGCCCCGGACGGGGGATGGGTTCACCCCTCCACTTT; CDR3 protein: CASSPGRGMGSPLHF
J gene: TRBJ2-1; D gene: -; V gene: TRBV2; clone size: -; CDR3 DNA: TGTGCCAGCAGGGGACTCCGGACTAACTCCTACAATGAGCAGTTCTTC; CDR3 protein: CASRGLRTNSYNEQFF
J gene: TRBJ2-1; D gene: TRBD2; V gene: TRBV7-9; clone size: -; CDR3 DNA: TGTGCCAGCAGCTTACCCTCGGGTAGCGGGGGGAGAAATGAGCAGTTCTTC; CDR3 protein: CASSLPSGSGGRNEQFF
J gene: TRBJ2-1; D gene: TRBD2; V gene: TRBV6-1; clone size: -; CDR3 DNA: TGTGCCAGCAGTGAAGGGGCGGGGGGGAGGAATGAGCAGTTCTTC; CDR3 protein: CASSEGAGGRNEQFF
J gene: TRBJ2-7; D gene: -; V gene: TRBV15; clone size: few; CDR3 DNA: TGTGCCACCAGCAAGTCAAACTACGAGCAGTACTTC; CDR3 protein: CATSKSNYEQYF
J gene: TRBJ1-6; D gene: -; V gene: TRBV6-6; clone size: once; CDR3 DNA: TGTACCAGCTCAAGCCTGGGGAAAAATTCACCCCTCCACTTT; CDR3 protein: CTSSSLGKNSPLHF
J gene: TRBJ2-1; D gene: -; V gene: TRBV10-3; clone size: few; CDR3 DNA: TGTGCCATCAGTGAGTACAAGAGCTCCTACAATGAGCAGTTCTTC; CDR3 protein: CAISEYKSSYNEQFF
J gene: TRBJ1-6; D gene: TRBD1; V gene: TRBV6-2/TRBV6-3; clone size: -; CDR3 DNA: TGTGCCAGCACCAAAACAGGGGAAAATTCACCCCTCCACTTT; CDR3 protein: CASTKTGENSPLHF
J gene: TRBJ2-5; D gene: TRBD2; V gene: TRBV12-3/TRBV12-4; clone size: -; CDR3 DNA: TGTGCCAGCAGCCCCCCTAGGACTAGCGGGGAGACCCAGTACTTC; CDR3 protein: CASSPPRTSGETQYF
J gene: TRBJ2-3; D gene: -; V gene: TRBV18; clone size: -; CDR3 DNA: TGTGCCAGCTCACCACCGATTGCCGATACGCAGTATTTT; CDR3 protein: CASSPPIADTQYF
J gene: TRBJ1-1; D gene: TRBD1; V gene: TRBV20-1; clone size: -; CDR3 DNA: TGCAGTGCTAGACCCCCGGGACAGATGAACACTGAAGCTTTCTTT; CDR3 protein: CSARPPGQMNTEAFF
J gene: TRBJ1-2; D gene: -; V gene: TRBV6-5; clone size: -; CDR3 DNA: TGTGCCAGCAGTCGAAACCGGGGTGCGGGAAACTATGGCTACACCTTC; CDR3 protein: CASSRNRGAGNYGYTF
J gene: TRBJ2-1; D gene: -; V gene: TRBV7-9; clone size: -; CDR3 DNA: TGTGCCAGCACCCCGGGGGACGGGGCCTACAATGAGCAGTTCTTC; CDR3 protein: CASTPGDGAYNEQFF
J gene: TRBJ2-7; D gene: -; V gene: TRBV27; clone size: few; CDR3 DNA: TGTGCCAGCAGTTTGCAGGGTGGCACCCGGGATTGGAGCTACGAGCAGTACTTC; CDR3 protein: CASSLQGGTRDWSYEQYF
J gene: TRBJ2-4; D gene: -; V gene: TRBV7-9; clone size: -; CDR3 DNA: TGTGCCAGCAGCCCGCACTCAGGGGTAGCCAAAAACATTCAGTACTTC; CDR3 protein: CASSPHSGVAKNIQYF
J gene: TRBJ2-3; D gene: TRBD2; V gene: TRBV7-2; clone size: few; CDR3 DNA: TGTGCCAGCAGCCCTCCGGGACTAGCGGGGGGAAAGGATACGCAGTATTTT; CDR3 protein: CASSPPGLAGGKDTQYF
J gene: TRBJ2-5; D gene: -; V gene: TRBV6-2/TRBV6-3; clone size: -; CDR3 DNA: TGTGCCAGCAGCGATAACAGTCCTCTTCAAGAGACCCAGTACTTC; CDR3 protein: CASSDNSPLQETQYF
J gene: TRBJ2-7; D gene: TRBD1; V gene: TRBV11-2; clone size: -; CDR3 DNA: TGTGCCAGCAGCTCTACGTCGGGACAGGGATACGAGCAGTACTTC; CDR3 protein: CASSSTSGQGYEQYF
J gene: TRBJ2-7; D gene: TRBD1; V gene: TRBV6-6; clone size: few; CDR3 DNA: TGTGCTAGCAAGCCCCGGGACAGGGTAACCTACGAGCAGTACTTC; CDR3 protein: CASKPRDRVTYEQYF
J gene: TRBJ1-5; D gene: -; V gene: TRBV2; clone size: -; CDR3 DNA: TGTGCCAGCAGCCTGGACAGCCATTATAGCAATCGGCCCCAGCATTTT; CDR3 protein: CASSLDSHYSNRPQHF
J gene: TRBJ2-5; D gene: -; V gene: TRBV6-6; clone size: -; CDR3 DNA: TGTGCCAGCAGCCCCATGGTCCGCCCGAGGGCCCAGTACTTC; CDR3 protein: CASSPMVRPRAQYF
J gene: TRBJ2-4; D gene: TRBD2; V gene: TRBV4-1; clone size: few; CDR3 DNA: TGCGCCAGCAGCCAATTTGGACTAGCCGGCAACATTCAGTACTTC; CDR3 protein: CASSQFGLAGNIQYF
J gene: TRBJ2-7; D gene: -; V gene: TRBV25-1; clone size: once; CDR3 DNA: TGTGCCAGCAGTGAATGGGTGACACCTCGTTCCGAGCAGTACTTC; CDR3 protein: CASSEWVTPRSEQYF
J gene: TRBJ2-3; D gene: -; V gene: TRBV5-1; clone size: few; CDR3 DNA: TGCGCCAGCGGACAGAGTTTAACAGATACGCAGTATTTT; CDR3 protein: CASGQSLTDTQYF
J gene: TRBJ2-5; D gene: TRBD1; V gene: TRBV20-1; clone size: -; CDR3 DNA: TGCAGTGCCATCAGGACAGGGAGGGAGACCCAGTACTTC; CDR3 protein: CSAIRTGRETQYF